A single sample is the source of the 27 T cell receptor beta chains below, sequenced in a study of T cells and Merkel cell carcinoma outcomes. Generated by immunoSEQ multiplex PCR, the TCRdb table keeps only in-frame clones and is missing some. The sample contains under 2,500 clones, roughly nine tenths of which appear only once. Source material: tumor tissue from Merkel cell carcinoma. These receptors came from a human donor with Merkel cell carcinoma.

This clone occurred a few times. The chain joins TRBV5-1 to TRBJ2-3, with unresolved D. Germline CDR1 is SGHRS and CDR2 is YFSETQ. Trimming took 2 bases from V and 4 from J, leaving 5 bases between them. The CDR3 has 12 amino acids. The CDR3 nucleotides are TGCGCCAGCAGCTTTGGCCCAGATACGCAGTATTTT. Its protein is CASSFGPDTQYF.

The chain employs TRBV29-1 and TRBJ2-5; the match to TRBD1 covers 9 bases. The CDR3 is made up of 15 amino acids. Trimming removed 8 bases from V and 5 bases from J; junction bases left unmatched: 15. The germline gives CDR1 SQVTM, CDR2 ANQGSEA. The CDR3 region has the DNA TGCAGCACCGGCCTACGAGGACAGGGGTGGGAGACCCAGTACTTC. Translation gives CSTGLRGQGWETQYF.

This chain uses TRBV6-5 with TRBJ1-2; maybe TRBD1 (5 bases). Trimming shortened V by 3 bases and J by 8 bases, and 10 bases separated the two germline ends. There are 12 residues in the CDR3. In germline, CDR1 is MNHEY, CDR2 SVGAGI. In DNA form, the CDR3 reads TGTGCCAGCAGTTATTCAGGGAAAGGCTACACCTTC. It is translated as CASSYSGKGYTF.

The genes are TRBV7-8 and TRBJ2-1; TRBD2 agrees at 8 bases. Unmatched junction bases numbered 3, after V lost 5 bases and J lost 0 bases. CDR3 size: 15 residues. The germline CDR1 and CDR2 sequences are SGHVS and FQNEAQ. CDR3 protein: CASSQSGSSYNEQFF. DNA of the CDR3: TGTGCCAGCAGCCAGAGCGGGAGCTCCTACAATGAGCAGTTCTTC.

The rearrangement links TRBV6-5 to TRBJ2-1; D might be TRBD1 (6 bases). The V end lost 4 bases, the J end lost 7 bases, and 17 bases lay between the germline ends. Germline values: CDR1 MNHEY, CDR2 SVGAGI. This CDR3 contains 15 residues. The DNA for the CDR3 is TGTGCCAGCAGTTCCAGGACAGATGGCTGGAATGAGCAGTTCTTC. Residues: CASSSRTDGWNEQFF.

The chain links TRBV19 to TRBJ2-2, with TRBD1 identical over 7 bases. There are 13 residues in the CDR3. From germline, CDR1 is LNHDA and CDR2 SQIVND (reference sequence). J gave up 5 bases and V 8 bases, and 5 bases lay outside the gene matches. The CDR3 here is CASRDSPTGELFF. In DNA, the CDR3 is TGTGCCAGTCGGGACAGTCCGACCGGGGAGCTGTTTTTT.

This clone was observed a handful of times. The rearrangement joins TRBV29-1 to TRBJ2-2; possibly TRBD1 or TRBD2 for D (5 bases each). This CDR3 is 13 amino acids long. Germline-derived CDR1 and CDR2 are SQVTM and ANQGSEA. With 3 bases removed from V and 7 bases from J, the gap between germline ends came to 12 bases. The CDR3 region has the DNA TGCAGCGTTGACGCTGGGGCGGGCGGGGAGCTGTTTTTT. This codes for CSVDAGAGGELFF.

The rearrangement uses TRBV7-8 and TRBJ2-5, with unresolved D. The CDR3 sequence is 11 residues long. Deletions cut 5 bases from V and 4 bases from J, with 5 bases between. Per germline, CDR1 SGHVS and CDR2 FQNEAQ. The CDR3 loop reads CASSERETQYF. As DNA, the CDR3 is TGTGCCAGCAGCGAAAGAGAGACCCAGTACTTC.

This clone was observed a single time. CDR3 sequence: CASSQGATMNTEAFF. The CDR3 region has the DNA TGTGCCAGCAGCCAAGGTGCTACTATGAACACTGAAGCTTTCTTT. The rearrangement joins TRBV14 to TRBJ1-1; D unclear. This CDR3 comprises 15 residues. Trimming shortened V by 1 base and J by 0 bases, and 9 bases separated the two germline ends. Germline V gene sequence: CDR1 SGHDN, CDR2 FVKESK.

Remarks on this clone: At one of its ends the junction is not consistent with the germline gene, which may arise from a read error. The chain employs TRBV29-1 and TRBJ2-1; no reliable D call. Germline CDR1 and CDR2: SQVTM and ANQGSEA. The CDR3 has 12 residues. The CDR3 sequence: CSVEDLSNEQFF. The CDR3 nucleotides are TGCAGCGTTGAAGATCTGTCCAATGAGCAATTCTTC.

CDR3 amino acids: CASSLAEGLAGYEQYF. CDR3 DNA sequence: TGTGCCAGCAGCTTAGCGGAGGGACTAGCGGGATACGAGCAGTACTTC. The chain has TRBV7-6 and TRBJ2-7; 13 bases align to TRBD2. The CDR3 spans 16 residues. The V gene end was trimmed by 0 bases and the J gene end by 4 bases; junction bases not matched to a gene: 3. The germline V gene encodes CDR1 SGHVS and CDR2 FNYEAQ.

The rearrangement links TRBV6-4 to TRBJ2-3, with 10 bases identical to TRBD2. J lost 6 bases, V lost 2 bases, and 5 bases had no gene match. Germline V gene data show CDR1 as MRHNA and CDR2 as SNTAGT. The CDR3 is made up of 15 amino acids. CDR3 residues: CASSDGAGGLDTQYF. For the CDR3, the DNA is TGTGCCAGCAGTGACGGAGCGGGAGGGCTGGATACGCAGTATTTT.

J is TRBJ1-1 and V is TRBV19; TRBD1 is a possible D gene (5 bases). V lost 3 bases and J lost 7, with 15 bases in between. The CDR3 totals 14 residues. Germline V gives CDR1 LNHDA, CDR2 SQIVND (reference sequence). The CDR3 nucleotides are TGTGCCAGTAGTATTGGTGATCAGGGCGGTGAAGCTTTCTTT. It specifies CASSIGDQGGEAFF.

The genes are TRBV4-1 and TRBJ2-3; 9 bases map to TRBD2. The CDR3 sequence is 17 residues long. Unmatched junction bases numbered 11, after V lost 1 base and J lost 6 bases. The germline CDR1 and CDR2 sequences are MGHRA and YSYEKL. Written as DNA, the CDR3 is TGCGCCAGCAGCCAAGGCCAGGGCGGGAGGGCCGTGGATACGCAGTATTTT. This codes for CASSQGQGGRAVDTQYF.

The CDR3 DNA sequence: TGTGCCAGCGGAGACAGAAGGAACACTGAAGCTTTCTTT. It is translated as CASGDRRNTEAFF. The rearrangement links TRBV7-9 to TRBJ1-1; possibly TRBD1 for D (5 bases). Trimming shortened V by 8 bases and J by 1 base, and 11 bases separated the two germline ends. The length of the CDR3 is 13 residues. Looked up from germline, CDR1 is SEHNR and CDR2 is FQNEAQ (reference sequence).

V is TRBV15 and J is TRBJ1-1; TRBD1 is a possible D gene (6 bases). The V gene's germline CDR1 is LNHNV and CDR2 YYDKDF (reference sequence). The germline V and J ends were trimmed by 1 base and 6 bases, with 12 bases remaining between them. This CDR3 has 14 residues. CDR3 residues: CATSRAGRGSEAFF. The CDR3 DNA follows: TGTGCCACCAGCAGAGCGGGCAGGGGCTCTGAAGCTTTCTTT.

This chain links TRBV13 with TRBJ2-3; D not certain. Germline CDR1 and CDR2: PRHDT and FYEKMQ (reference sequence). The CDR3 is 15 residues long. The V and J ends lost 0 bases and 3 bases respectively, with 10 bases between them. The CDR3 is CASSLGQGSTDTQYF. The CDR3 DNA reads TGTGCCAGCAGCTTAGGCCAAGGGTCGACAGATACGCAGTATTTT.

This chain joins TRBV27 and TRBJ2-5; 8 positions match TRBD1. The CDR3 runs 15 residues. The ends lost 6 bases at V and 5 bases at J; junction bases unmatched: 11. The V gene's germline CDR1 is MNHEY and CDR2 SMNVEV (reference sequence). CDR3 in amino acids: CASRPQGAGGETQYF. The CDR3 DNA sequence: TGTGCCAGCAGGCCCCAGGGGGCAGGGGGGGAGACCCAGTACTTC.

The rearrangement links TRBV5-1 to TRBJ2-1; 7 nucleotides agree with TRBD2. Trimming removed 2 bases from V and 5 bases from J; junction bases left unmatched: 10. Germline CDR1 is SGHRS and CDR2 is YFSETQ. The CDR3 sequence is 16 residues long. The CDR3 reads CASSFQTGTTNNEQFF. CDR3 nucleotide sequence: TGCGCCAGCAGCTTCCAAACCGGGACTACCAACAATGAGCAGTTCTTC. The whole variable domain, remainder taken from reference TRBV5-1 and TRBJ2-1, is KAGVTQTPRYLIKTRGQQVTLSCSPISGHRSVSWYQQTPGQGLQFLFEYFSETQRNKGNFPGRFSGRQFSNSRSEMNVSTLELGDSALYLCASSFQTGTTNNEQFFGPGTRLTVL.

The gene calls are TRBV27 and TRBJ2-7, with D possibly being TRBD1 (5 bases). This CDR3 spans 15 amino acids. The ends were cut back, 2 bases at V and 1 base at J, with 12 bases in the middle. Germline V CDR1 and CDR2: MNHEY, SMNVEV (reference sequence). CDR3 sequence: CASSLGSGPSYEQYF. For the CDR3, the DNA is TGTGCCAGCAGTTTAGGGTCAGGGCCATCCTACGAGCAGTACTTC.

The rearrangement joins TRBV11-3 to TRBJ1-1; D possibly corresponds to TRBD1 (5 bases). V lost 2 bases and J 3 bases, leaving 7 bases between the germline ends. CDR1 is SGHNT and CDR2 is YENEEA in the germline V gene. The CDR3 loop spans 13 amino acids. The CDR3 region has the DNA TGTGCCAGCAGCTTAAGCAGGGACACTGAAGCTTTCTTT. It specifies CASSLSRDTEAFF. The full variable domain, rest sourced from reference TRBV11-3 and TRBJ1-1, is EAGVVQSPRYKIIEKKQPVAFWCNPISGHNTLYWYLQNLGQGPELLIRYENEEAVDDSQLPKDRFSAERLKGVDSTLKIQPAELGDSAVYLCASSLSRDTEAFFGQGTRLTVV.

The rearrangement uses TRBV5-1 and TRBJ2-3; D perhaps matches TRBD2 (5 bases). Trimming left V 4 bases short and J 4 bases short, with 10 bases between. Germline V gives CDR1 SGHRS, CDR2 YFSETQ. The CDR3 length is 13 residues. CDR3 amino acids: CASSPGYSDTQYF. The CDR3 nucleotides read TGCGCCAGCAGCCCGGGGTATTCAGATACGCAGTATTTT. The variable domain in full, completed from reference TRBV5-1 and TRBJ2-3, reads KAGVTQTPRYLIKTRGQQVTLSCSPISGHRSVSWYQQTPGQGLQFLFEYFSETQRNKGNFPGRFSGRQFSNSRSEMNVSTLELGDSALYLCASSPGYSDTQYFGPGTRLTVL.

This rearrangement joins TRBV27 to TRBJ2-7, with 9 bases fitting TRBD1. Germline V gives CDR1 MNHEY, CDR2 SMNVEV (reference sequence). The ends lost 6 bases at V and 1 base at J; junction bases unmatched: 4. CDR3 length: 14 residues. As DNA, the CDR3 is TGTGCCAGCAGACAGACAGGGGGATCCTACGAGCAGTACTTC. Protein: CASRQTGGSYEQYF.

The chain has TRBV15 and TRBJ1-5, with D maybe TRBD1 (5 bases). The CDR3 contains 13 residues. CDR1 LNHNV and CDR2 YYDKDF come from the germline V gene (reference sequence). Trimming pared 3 bases from V and 7 bases from J, leaving 10 bases between. The CDR3 sequence: CATSRGGGQPQHF. CDR3 nucleotides: TGTGCCACCAGCAGGGGGGGTGGGCAGCCCCAGCATTTT.

The chain links TRBV5-1 to TRBJ1-2; 8 bases match TRBD1. The CDR3 consists of 16 residues. CDR1 and CDR2 (germline): SGHRS, YFSETQ. Trimming removed 2 bases from V and 5 bases from J; junction bases left unmatched: 11. CDR3 loop: CASSFNSNRGNYGYTF. DNA for the CDR3: TGCGCCAGCAGCTTCAATTCGAACAGGGGGAATTATGGCTACACCTTC.

V is TRBV11-3 and J is TRBJ2-7; 14 bases are shared with TRBD2. The J segment lost 5 bases and the V segment lost 5 bases, leaving 11 bases of the junction unmatched. The CDR3 contains 17 residues. Germline-derived CDR1 and CDR2 are SGHNT and YENEEA. The CDR3 sequence: CASSLGTSGSVKNEQYF. The CDR3 nucleotides read TGTGCCAGCAGCCTAGGGACTAGCGGGAGCGTGAAAAACGAGCAGTACTTC.

The chain recombines TRBV20-1 with TRBJ1-4; D is unresolved. CDR1 and CDR2 (germline): DFQATT, SNEGSKA (reference sequence). V shed 1 base and J shed 7 bases, with 4 bases lying between them. The CDR3 is 11 amino acids. The CDR3: CSARVGEKLFF. The CDR3 DNA reads TGCAGTGCTAGAGTTGGTGAAAAACTGTTTTTT.